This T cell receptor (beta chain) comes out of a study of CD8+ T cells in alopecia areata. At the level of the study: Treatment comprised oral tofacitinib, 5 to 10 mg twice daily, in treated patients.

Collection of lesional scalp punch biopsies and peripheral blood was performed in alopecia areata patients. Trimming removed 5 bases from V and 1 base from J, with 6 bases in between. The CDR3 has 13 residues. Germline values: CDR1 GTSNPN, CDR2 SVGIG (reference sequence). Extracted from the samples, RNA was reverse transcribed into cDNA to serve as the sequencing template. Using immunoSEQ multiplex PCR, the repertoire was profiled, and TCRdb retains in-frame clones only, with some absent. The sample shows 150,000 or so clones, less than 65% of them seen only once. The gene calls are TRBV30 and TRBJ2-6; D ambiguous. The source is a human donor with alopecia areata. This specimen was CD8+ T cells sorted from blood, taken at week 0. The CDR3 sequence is CAWAASGANVLTF. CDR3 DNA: TGTGCCTGGGCAGCTTCTGGGGCCAACGTCCTGACTTTC.